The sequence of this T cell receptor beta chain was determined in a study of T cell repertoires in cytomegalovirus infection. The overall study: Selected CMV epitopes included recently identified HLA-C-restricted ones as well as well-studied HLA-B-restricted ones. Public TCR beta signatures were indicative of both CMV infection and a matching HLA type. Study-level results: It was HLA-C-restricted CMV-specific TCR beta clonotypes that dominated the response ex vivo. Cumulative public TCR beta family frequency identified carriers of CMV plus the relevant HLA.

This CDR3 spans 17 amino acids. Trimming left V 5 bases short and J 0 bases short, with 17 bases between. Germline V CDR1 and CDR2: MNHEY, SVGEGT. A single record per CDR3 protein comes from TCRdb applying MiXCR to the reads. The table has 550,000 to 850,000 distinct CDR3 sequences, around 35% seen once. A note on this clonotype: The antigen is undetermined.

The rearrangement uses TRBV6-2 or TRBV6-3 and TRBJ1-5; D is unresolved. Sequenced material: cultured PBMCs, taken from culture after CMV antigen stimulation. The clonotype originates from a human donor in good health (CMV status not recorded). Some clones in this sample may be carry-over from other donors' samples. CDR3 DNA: TGTGCCAGCAGTACCCGGACCGAGACATATAGCAATCAGCCCCAGCATTTT. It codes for CASSTRTETYSNQPQHF.